Below, 21 T cell receptor beta chains from the same sample are listed, as sequenced in a study of blood T cell repertoires in COVID-19. Produced via immunoSEQ multiplex PCR; TCRdb's table is partial and in-frame only. The sample comprises 65,000 to 95,000 clones, over 70% of which are singletons, and around 11% rests with the top ten. Sequencing was carried out using peripheral blood. All receptors derive from a woman between 40 and 55 years old with active or convalescent COVID-19.

V usage is TRBV3-1 (or the pseudogene TRBV3-2) and J usage is TRBJ2-1; D possibly corresponds to TRBD2 (5 bases). The germline CDR1 and CDR2 sequences are LGHDT and YNNKEL (reference sequence). V lost 5 bases, J lost 5 bases, and 10 bases lay in between. This CDR3 region has 13 residues. Here the CDR3 reads CASSFSEHNEQFF. CDR3 bases: TGTGCCAGCAGCTTTAGCGAGCACAATGAGCAGTTCTTC.

The V gene is TRBV5-6, the J gene TRBJ2-7, with D possibly being TRBD1 (6 bases). V lost 3 bases and J lost 3, with 13 bases in between. The germline V gene has CDR1 SGHDT and CDR2 YYEEEE. CDR3 length: 14 residues. The CDR3 region is CASSSRDTHYEQYF. As DNA, the CDR3 is TGTGCCAGCAGCTCCCGGGACACCCACTACGAGCAGTACTTC.

The chain has TRBV11-2 and TRBJ2-5, with 9 bases that match TRBD2. The CDR3 spans 14 residues. Per germline, CDR1 SGHAT and CDR2 FQNNGV. The ends lost 8 bases at V and 7 bases at J; junction bases unmatched: 11. In DNA form, the CDR3 reads TGTGCCAGCGTTAGCGGGAGCGCCCGGGGGACCCAGTACTTC. It is translated as CASVSGSARGTQYF. Full variable domain (missing parts from reference TRBV11-2 and TRBJ2-5): EAGVAQSPRYKIIEKRQSVAFWCNPISGHATLYWYQQILGQGPKLLIQFQNNGVVDDSQLPKDRFSAERLKGVDSTLKIQPAKLEDSAVYLCASVSGSARGTQYFGPGTRLLVL.

This clone was observed once. CDR3 bases: TGCAGCTCCGGACAGGGTTACAATGAGCAGTTCTTC. It specifies CSSGQGYNEQFF. The chain carries TRBV29-1 and TRBJ2-1; TRBD1 agrees at 8 bases. The ends lost 8 bases at V and 4 bases at J; junction bases unmatched: 4. The CDR3 runs 12 residues. Germline V gene lookup returns CDR1 SQVTM and CDR2 ANQGSEA.

The chain joins TRBV7-9 to TRBJ2-1; weak D call: TRBD2 (5 bases). Germline-derived CDR1 and CDR2 are SEHNR and FQNEAQ (reference sequence). The CDR3 consists of 15 residues. V was cut by 3 bases and J by 2 bases, with 11 bases left in between. This CDR3 reads CASSLASGAYNEQFF. The CDR3 DNA reads as TGTGCCAGCAGCTTGGCCTCCGGGGCCTACAATGAGCAGTTCTTC.

The rearrangement links TRBV5-1 to TRBJ1-2, with 8 bases that match TRBD1. V lost 3 bases to trimming and J lost 8 bases; unmatched junction nucleotides: 3. Looked up from germline, CDR1 is SGHRS and CDR2 is YFSETQ. The CDR3 totals 12 residues. The chain's CDR3 is CASSSDRDGYTF. CDR3 coding DNA: TGCGCCAGCAGCTCGGACAGGGACGGCTACACCTTC.

The V gene is TRBV4-1, the J gene TRBJ2-1; maybe TRBD2 (6 bases). Germline V gene lookup returns CDR1 MGHRA and CDR2 YSYEKL. CDR3 length equals 16 residues. This CDR3 is CAAANSGTPFYNEQFF. CDR3 DNA: TGCGCAGCAGCCAATTCCGGGACTCCCTTTTACAATGAGCAGTTCTTC.

The chain has TRBV7-9 and TRBJ1-5; D is unresolved. This CDR3 spans 15 amino acids. Germline values: CDR1 SEHNR, CDR2 FQNEAQ (reference sequence). Trimming stripped 5 bases from V and 5 bases from J, with 16 bases between. CDR3 protein: CASSPGDERDQPQHF. DNA for the CDR3: TGTGCCAGCAGCCCCGGGGATGAAAGGGATCAGCCCCAGCATTTT.

There are a few counts of this clone. The chain joins TRBV19 to TRBJ1-5, with 7 bases aligning to TRBD1. Trimming cost V 5 bases and J 3 bases; bases outside gene matches: 10. CDR3 length: 16 residues. Looked up from germline, CDR1 is LNHDA and CDR2 is SQIVND (reference sequence). The CDR3 DNA is TGTGCCAGTAGTTCAAATACAGGGGCCCACAATCAGCCCCAGCATTTT. This translates into CASSSNTGAHNQPQHF.

This clone occurred a few times. The gene calls are TRBV6-2 or TRBV6-3 and TRBJ2-2; D call uncertain. The V end was cut by 4 bases, the J end by 7 bases, with 4 bases between. CDR1 and CDR2 from the germline V gene are MNHEY and SVGEGT. The CDR3 is made up of 11 amino acids. CDR3 sequence: CASSSYGELFF. CDR3 sequence (DNA): TGTGCCAGCAGTTCCTACGGGGAGCTGTTTTTT.

CDR3 sequence (DNA): TGTGCCTGGACCCCTGGGCTAGCGGGAGGTCTCGAGCAGTACTTC. Translating it yields CAWTPGLAGGLEQYF. The chain combines TRBV30 with TRBJ2-7; the match to TRBD2 covers 11 bases. This CDR3 spans 15 amino acids. The V gene's germline CDR1 is GTSNPN and CDR2 SVGIG (reference sequence). V lost 4 bases, J lost 6 bases, and 11 bases stayed unmatched.

The V call is TRBV6-2 or TRBV6-3, the J call TRBJ1-5; D is possibly TRBD1 (5 bases). Germline V gene data show CDR1 as MNHEY and CDR2 as SVGEGT. Trimming took off 3 bases at V and 15 bases at J, with 12 bases between the two ends. The CDR3 runs to 11 residues. The CDR3 loop reads CASSYGAVMHF. CDR3 sequence (DNA): TGTGCCAGCAGTTATGGGGCGGTCATGCATTTT.

This clone was counted once. V and J are TRBV19 and TRBJ1-5; TRBD1 matches 7 bases. The CDR3 runs 17 residues. Germline CDR1 reads LNHDA; CDR2 reads SQIVND (reference sequence). After removal of 5 bases from V and 2 bases from J, the junction contained 12 bases not matched to a gene. CDR3 sequence (DNA): TGTGCCAGTAGTCCCCGGGACAGCTCTCGGGGCAATCAGCCCCAGCATTTT. Translated, it gives CASSPRDSSRGNQPQHF.

This chain uses TRBV19 with TRBJ1-5; 7 bases are shared with TRBD1. The CDR3 totals 17 residues. CDR1 is LNHDA, CDR2 SQIVND, per germline (reference sequence). J lost 1 base, V lost 7 bases, and 13 bases had no gene match. CDR3 loop: CASTLTAGTASNQPQHF. Written as DNA, the CDR3 is TGTGCCAGTACCTTAACTGCCGGGACAGCAAGCAATCAGCCCCAGCATTTT.

The chain carries TRBV3-1 (or the pseudogene TRBV3-2) and TRBJ2-7, with D uncertain. Trimming removed 1 base from V and 3 bases from J, with 13 bases in between. The CDR3 extends over 15 amino acids. Germline V gene sequence: CDR1 LGHDT, CDR2 YNNKEL (reference sequence). The CDR3 spells CASSQAAGFHYEQYF. CDR3 bases: TGTGCCAGCAGCCAAGCCGCAGGTTTCCACTACGAGCAGTACTTC.

The table lists this clone with a few counts. This sequence joins TRBV18 and TRBJ1-6, with D possibly TRBD1 on 5 matching bases. Between the trimmed V and J ends, which lost 2 bases and 4 bases, there was a span of 12 bases. The CDR3 runs 16 residues. Germline CDR1 and CDR2: KGHSH and LQKENI. Here the CDR3 reads CASSPRQGGYNSPLHF. The CDR3 bases are TGTGCCAGCTCACCAAGGCAGGGCGGATATAATTCACCCCTCCACTTT.

The genes are TRBV5-1 and TRBJ1-2; possible D gene TRBD1, 6 bases. CDR1 SGHRS and CDR2 YFSETQ come from the germline V gene. The CDR3 contains 15 residues. V was trimmed by 0 bases and J by 4 bases, leaving 13 bases between them. The CDR3 reads CASSLAPGQPYGYTF. In nucleotides, the CDR3 is TGCGCCAGCAGCTTGGCCCCTGGACAGCCCTATGGCTACACCTTC. Together with reference TRBV5-1 and TRBJ1-2, the CDR3 gives the full variable domain: KAGVTQTPRYLIKTRGQQVTLSCSPISGHRSVSWYQQTPGQGLQFLFEYFSETQRNKGNFPGRFSGRQFSNSRSEMNVSTLELGDSALYLCASSLAPGQPYGYTFGSGTRLTVV.

The chain joins TRBV28 to TRBJ1-2; 12 positions match TRBD1. The CDR3 is 14 amino acids. Trimming cost V 6 bases and J 7 bases; bases outside gene matches: 6. Germline V lookup: CDR1 MDHEN, CDR2 SYDVKM. CDR3 protein: CASRSGQGASGYTF. Written as DNA, the CDR3 is TGTGCCAGCAGATCGGGACAGGGGGCGAGTGGCTACACCTTC.

This clone has more than one count but fewer than ten. The V gene is TRBV4-1, the J gene TRBJ1-1; 8 positions agree with TRBD1. V shed 3 bases, J shed 5 bases, and the junction held 14 bases outside the gene matches. This CDR3 comprises 17 residues. CDR1 is MGHRA and CDR2 is YSYEKL in the germline V gene. The CDR3 is CASSHPREGQGGTEAFF. The CDR3 DNA sequence: TGCGCCAGCAGCCACCCCCGAGAAGGACAGGGTGGGACTGAAGCTTTCTTT.

This clone has just a few counts. The V call is TRBV19, the J call TRBJ1-5, with 9 bases fitting TRBD1. Germline V CDR1 and CDR2: LNHDA, SQIVND (reference sequence). This CDR3 region has 17 residues. J lost 0 bases, V lost 3 bases, and 6 bases had no gene match. CDR3 bases: TGTGCCAGTAGTATCGAGGACAGGGGCTATAGCAATCAGCCCCAGCATTTT. Encoded protein: CASSIEDRGYSNQPQHF. Full variable domain (missing parts from reference TRBV19 and TRBJ1-5): DGGITQSPKYLFRKEGQNVTLSCEQNLNHDAMYWYRQDPGQGLRLIYYSQIVNDFQKGDIAEGYSVSREKKESFPLTVTSAQKNPTAFYLCASSIEDRGYSNQPQHFGDGTRLSIL.

This chain connects TRBV6-4 to TRBJ2-1; 7 nucleotides line up with TRBD2. There are 13 residues in the CDR3. Germline assignment: CDR1 MRHNA and CDR2 SNTAGT. The J segment lost 9 bases and the V segment lost 4 bases, leaving 6 bases of the junction unmatched. CDR3 in DNA: TGTGCCAGCAGTGTCGAGTTAGCGGGTGAGCAGTTCTTC. This codes for CASSVELAGEQFF.